This T cell receptor beta chain appears in the sequencing data of a study of blood T cell repertoires in COVID-19. Whole-study context: From the United States, Italy and Spain came samples of acute and convalescent COVID-19. Sources were T cells, B-cell-depleted T cells, or PBMCs; the material itself was cDNA or gDNA.

Under the authors' procedure: The assay estimated nucleated cells by amplifying reference gene primers. Assay used: immunoSEQ multiplex PCR; TCRdb lists only in-frame clones, some missing. V, J and clone size are those of that table, while D and trimming were read from the DNA. The repertoire holds approximately 100,000 clones, with about 91% as singletons. This CDR3 has 14 residues. Per the germline V gene, CDR1 is SGDLS and CDR2 is YYNGEE. The germline V and J ends were trimmed by 4 bases and 5 bases, with 15 bases remaining between them. The clonotype originates from a human donor in a cohort sampled during active COVID-19. The source material was peripheral blood. The chain uses TRBV9 and TRBJ2-5; tentative D call: TRBD2 (6 bases). The CDR3 nucleotides read TGTGCCAGCAGCCCGGAGGGGCTCGGGGAGACCCAGTACTTC. This codes for CASSPEGLGETQYF.